The 21 T cell receptor beta chains given below trace back to one sample, sequenced in a study of patients and donors after allogeneic stem cell transplantation. One entry per CDR3 protein results from TCRdb running MiXCR on the RT-PCR reads. The sample holds some 880,000 distinct CDR3 sequences; more than 15% are singletons and the top ten take 6%. Sequencing was carried out using blood, either unsorted or a sorted T cell fraction (not recorded which). These receptors were collected from a human donor who was either an allogeneic HSCT recipient or a stem cell or donor lymphocyte infusion donor (not recorded which). It is not recorded whose cells these are; they may come from a transplant donor.

This clonotype was detected a few times. The chain uses TRBV5-1 and TRBJ2-2; 8 bases fit TRBD2. This CDR3 is built from 15 residues. Germline assignment: CDR1 SGHRS and CDR2 YFSETQ. V dropped 6 bases and J dropped 4; count of bases not matched to a gene: 8. The CDR3 nucleotides are TGCGCCAGCACGCCTAGCGGGTTTCGCACCGGGGAGCTGTTTTTT. Amino acids: CASTPSGFRTGELFF.

This clonotype appeared a few times. A read error is likely, as this CDR3 ends without the conserved phenylalanine or tryptophan. The limits of the CDR3 on the DNA are not certain, so only TCRdb's listed CDR3 is given. The V and J genes are TRBV7-2 and TRBJ1-1; TRBD1 is taken as the D call from the table, unchecked against the DNA. The CDR3 region is 13 residues in length, termini included. Germline V CDR1 and CDR2: SGHTA, FQGNSA. Here the CDR3 reads CASSLEVRDRASI.

This clonotype was seen a few times. J is TRBJ1-4 and V is TRBV2; D might be TRBD1 (6 bases). This CDR3 is 19 amino acids long. Trimming removed 6 bases at V and 0 bases at J, with 23 bases between. Germline V CDR1 and CDR2: SNHLY, FYNNEI. The CDR3 DNA sequence: TGTGCCAGCAGCTACAGGGAGGTACTTGGGCATGCAACTAATGAAAAACTGTTTTTT. This encodes CASSYREVLGHATNEKLFF.

This clonotype was counted ten times or more. V usage is TRBV29-1 and J usage is TRBJ2-5; the D is unclear. This CDR3 has 12 residues. The germline V gene encodes CDR1 SQVTM and CDR2 ANQGSEA. Trimming took 4 bases from V and 4 from J, leaving 10 bases between them. The DNA of the CDR3 is TGCAGCGTTGCCTGGGATACAGAGACCCAGTACTTC. Protein sequence: CSVAWDTETQYF.

This clonotype was found a few times. This chain uses TRBV7-9 with TRBJ1-6; unclear D gene. The CDR3 covers 15 residues. Trimming pared 0 bases from V and 8 bases from J, leaving 11 bases between. Per germline, CDR1 SEHNR and CDR2 FQNEAQ (reference sequence). The CDR3 DNA is TGTGCCAGCAGCTTAGCGGGGAGTCGTTATTCACCCCTCCACTTT. It yields the protein CASSLAGSRYSPLHF.

The rearrangement uses TRBV5-1 and TRBJ2-5; D perhaps matches TRBD2 (6 bases). Germline V gene lookup returns CDR1 SGHRS and CDR2 YFSETQ. The CDR3 has 14 residues. Between the trimmed V and J ends, which lost 4 bases and 7 bases, there was a span of 17 bases. CDR3 amino acids: CASSLPGRDGTQYF. The DNA of the CDR3 is TGCGCCAGCAGCCTCCCCGGGCGGGACGGGACCCAGTACTTC.

In this sample, this clonotype turned up a few times. The CDR3 sequence is CASSFGQGWTGELFF. CDR3 in DNA: TGTGCCAGCAGCTTTGGGCAGGGTTGGACCGGGGAGCTGTTTTTT. The chain is built from TRBV5-5 and TRBJ2-2, with D possibly TRBD1 on 5 matching bases. V was shortened by 2 bases and J by 5 bases, with 13 bases between the two germline ends. Looked up from germline, CDR1 is SGHKS and CDR2 is YYEKEE (reference sequence). This CDR3 contains 15 residues.

The gene calls are TRBV6-5 and TRBJ1-2; TRBD1 matches at 7 bases. Germline CDR1 and CDR2: MNHEY and SVGAGI. V was clipped by 0 bases and J by 3 bases; unmatched bases: 4. CDR3 size: 15 residues. The CDR3 region has the DNA TGTGCCAGCAGTTACTCAAACAGGGGTGACTATGGCTACACCTTC. It translates to CASSYSNRGDYGYTF.

V and J are TRBV9 and TRBJ2-2; the D is unclear. CDR1 is SGDLS, CDR2 YYNGEE, per germline. This CDR3 has 14 amino acids. V lost 0 bases and J 7 bases, leaving 10 bases between the germline ends. This CDR3 is CASSVVSLNGELFF. The CDR3 nucleotides read TGTGCCAGCAGCGTAGTTTCCTTAAACGGGGAGCTGTTTTTT.

The chain has TRBV2 and TRBJ1-1, with TRBD1 identical over 9 bases. Germline values: CDR1 SNHLY, CDR2 FYNNEI. The J segment lost 7 bases and the V segment lost 6 bases, leaving 6 bases of the junction unmatched. This CDR3 region has 13 residues. This CDR3 reads CASSPQGADEAFF. For the CDR3, the DNA is TGTGCCAGCAGCCCACAGGGGGCGGATGAAGCTTTCTTT. Full variable domain (rest looked up from reference TRBV2 and TRBJ1-1): EPEVTQTPSHQVTQMGQEVILRCVPISNHLYFYWYRQILGQKVEFLVSFYNNEISEKSEIFDDQFSVERPDGSNFTLKIRSTKLEDSAMYFCASSPQGADEAFFGQGTRLTVV.

The chain has TRBV7-4 and TRBJ1-2; no clear D. CDR3 length equals 10 residues. V was shortened by 5 bases and J by 13 bases, with 11 bases between the two germline ends. CDR1 is SGHVT and CDR2 is SQSDAQ in the germline V gene. The CDR3 DNA follows: TGTGCCAGCAGCAGCTGGCTTGGCACCTTC. It codes for CASSSWLGTF.

The V and J genes are TRBV7-9 and TRBJ2-3; no definite D call. CDR1 is SEHNR and CDR2 is FQNEAQ in the germline V gene (reference sequence). This CDR3 is built from 14 residues. V was shortened by 7 bases and J by 2 bases, with 13 bases between the two germline ends. CDR3 loop: CASNLGGSTDTQYF. In DNA, the CDR3 is TGTGCCAGCAACTTGGGTGGATCCACAGATACGCAGTATTTT.

Only a few counts were recorded for this clonotype. This chain uses TRBV7-2 with TRBJ1-2; 8 nucleotides agree with TRBD1. With V trimmed by 4 bases and J by 2 bases, 6 bases remained unmatched. The CDR3 sequence is 15 residues long. Germline V gene data show CDR1 as SGHTA and CDR2 as FQGNSA. Here the CDR3 reads CASSSAGTGNYGYTF. The CDR3, as DNA: TGTGCCAGCAGCTCCGCCGGGACAGGAAACTATGGCTACACCTTC.

This clonotype has ten or more counts. The rearrangement joins TRBV12-3 or TRBV12-4 to TRBJ2-7; D is possibly TRBD1 (6 bases). The CDR3 has 13 amino acids. V gave up 5 bases and J gave up 7 bases, with 15 bases separating them. In DNA, the CDR3 is TGTGCCAGCAGTGTAACAGGGAGAGGGGAGCAGTACTTC. It is translated as CASSVTGRGEQYF.

The chain uses TRBV20-1 and TRBJ1-1; perhaps TRBD1 as D (5 bases). V was cut by 7 bases and J by 8 bases, with 17 bases left in between. CDR1 and CDR2 (germline): DFQATT, SNEGSKA (reference sequence). This CDR3 is 12 amino acids long. CDR3 nucleotides: TGCAGTGTCAGGGCCCTCGTCTTCGAAGCTTTCTTT. Translating it yields CSVRALVFEAFF.

The V call is TRBV24-1, the J call TRBJ2-5; tentative D call: TRBD1 (6 bases). Germline V lookup: CDR1 KGHDR, CDR2 SFDVKD. This CDR3 comprises 16 residues. V lost 5 bases and J 1 base, leaving 16 bases between the germline ends. CDR3: CATSGGHSLSQETQYF. The CDR3 DNA is TGTGCCACCAGTGGGGGACACTCGTTAAGCCAAGAGACCCAGTACTTC.

V gene TRBV4-3 combines with J gene TRBJ2-1, with TRBD2 identical over 7 bases. V lost 3 bases to trimming and J lost 4 bases; unmatched junction nucleotides: 6. The CDR3 is 15 amino acids. The germline V gene encodes CDR1 LGHNA and CDR2 YSLEER. The CDR3 loop is CASSHIRDYYNEQFF. Written as DNA, the CDR3 is TGCGCCAGCAGCCATATCCGGGACTATTACAATGAGCAGTTCTTC.

The rearrangement uses TRBV3-1 and TRBJ1-2; no clear D gene. Germline V lookup: CDR1 LGHDT, CDR2 YNNKEL (reference sequence). CDR3 length: 12 amino acids. The V and J ends lost 5 bases and 7 bases respectively, with 11 bases between them. CDR3 nucleotide sequence: TGTGCCAGCAGCGGGGATGTCGGTGGCTACACCTTC. Its protein is CASSGDVGGYTF.

Ten or more counts support this clonotype. The J gene is TRBJ2-7, the V gene TRBV24-1; TRBD2 agrees at 7 bases. CDR3 size: 13 residues. The ends lost 5 bases at V and 2 bases at J; junction bases unmatched: 2. Looked up from germline, CDR1 is KGHDR and CDR2 is SFDVKD. CDR3 DNA: TGTGCCACCAGTGCCGCGGGAGCCTACGAGCAGTACTTC. This codes for CATSAAGAYEQYF.

There are many counts of this clonotype. The chain recombines TRBV14 with TRBJ2-3, with D unresolved. Germline lookup yields CDR1 SGHDN and CDR2 FVKESK. The CDR3 runs to 14 residues. V was shortened by 1 base and J by 5 bases, with 10 bases between the two germline ends. The CDR3 protein is CASSQVPGRDTQYF. For the CDR3, the DNA is TGTGCCAGCAGCCAAGTCCCTGGGCGAGATACGCAGTATTTT.

The V gene is TRBV11-2, the J gene TRBJ2-7; 8 nucleotides agree with TRBD2. V shed 4 bases, J shed 2 bases, and the junction held 7 bases outside the gene matches. The CDR3 sequence is 15 residues long. In germline, CDR1 is SGHAT, CDR2 FQNNGV. CDR3 coding DNA: TGTGCCAGCAGCTCCGTAGCGGGAAGACCCTACGAGCAGTACTTC. This codes for CASSSVAGRPYEQYF. The full variable domain, its missing parts supplied by reference TRBV11-2 and TRBJ2-7, is EAGVAQSPRYKIIEKRQSVAFWCNPISGHATLYWYQQILGQGPKLLIQFQNNGVVDDSQLPKDRFSAERLKGVDSTLKIQPAKLEDSAVYLCASSSVAGRPYEQYFGPGTRLTVT.